The 30 T cell receptor beta chains in this list originate from one sample, sequenced in a study of cytotoxic CD8 clonotypes in ibrutinib-treated CLL. Assay used: immunoSEQ multiplex PCR; TCRdb lists only in-frame clones, some missing. Of about 13,000 clones listed, roughly 70% are singletons. This material consisted of PBMCs, taken before ibrutinib treatment. The receptor source for this set is a human donor with chronic lymphocytic leukemia.

V and J are TRBV6-1 and TRBJ1-2, with D possibly being TRBD1 (6 bases). The CDR3 sequence is 14 residues long. The V end lost 4 bases, the J end lost 3 bases, and 12 bases lay between the germline ends. The V gene's germline CDR1 is MNHNS and CDR2 SASEGT. The DNA of the CDR3 is TGTGCCAGCAGTGCCTACAGGGAGGACTATGGCTACACCTTC. Encoded protein: CASSAYREDYGYTF.

The chain joins TRBV18 to TRBJ1-2; the D gene is possibly TRBD1 (6 bases). V was clipped by 0 bases and J by 4 bases, with 9 bases between them. This CDR3 comprises 14 residues. CDR1 is KGHSH and CDR2 is LQKENI in the germline V gene. CDR3 residues: CASSPPDSSYGYTF. The DNA of the CDR3 is TGTGCCAGCTCACCACCGGACAGCTCCTATGGCTACACCTTC.

DNA for the CDR3: TGTGCCAGCAGCTCACAAGGAGAACTCAATGAGCAGTTCTTC. Its translation: CASSSQGELNEQFF. V usage is TRBV7-9 and J usage is TRBJ2-1; no definite D call. V lost 4 bases and J 6 bases, leaving 13 bases between the germline ends. CDR3 length: 14 residues. The germline gives CDR1 SEHNR, CDR2 FQNEAQ (reference sequence).

This clone was counted between two and nine times. The genes are TRBV11-2 and TRBJ1-6; 8 nucleotides line up with TRBD1. Germline lookup yields CDR1 SGHAT and CDR2 FQNNGV. This CDR3 contains 13 residues. J was trimmed by 9 bases and V by 6 bases; bases with no gene match: 4. This CDR3 reads CASRTTGGSPLHF. DNA of the CDR3: TGTGCCAGCAGGACCACAGGGGGTTCACCCCTCCACTTT.

This clone was observed a few times. J is TRBJ1-1 and V is TRBV5-1; D is unresolved. Germline V gene data show CDR1 as SGHRS and CDR2 as YFSETQ. The length of the CDR3 is 13 residues. The V end lost 0 bases, the J end lost 11 bases, and 14 bases lay between the germline ends. CDR3 coding DNA: TGCGCCAGCAGCTTGGGTGGGAACACGGGGGCTTTCTTT. It translates to CASSLGGNTGAFF.

This clone was detected a few times. The rearrangement links TRBV28 to TRBJ1-2, with unresolved D. The germline gives CDR1 MDHEN, CDR2 SYDVKM. The germline V and J ends were trimmed by 2 bases and 0 bases, with 7 bases remaining between them. The CDR3 is 14 amino acids. The CDR3 loop is CASSLAGPNYGYTF. CDR3 bases: TGTGCCAGCAGTTTAGCGGGCCCTAACTATGGCTACACCTTC.

This sequence joins TRBV18 and TRBJ1-2; 8 nucleotides align to TRBD1. This CDR3 comprises 16 residues. Germline V CDR1 and CDR2: KGHSH, LQKENI. V trimming: 0 bases; J trimming: 0 bases; junction bases outside the gene matches: 3. The CDR3 region has the DNA TGTGCCAGCTCACCACCGGCGACAGGGGCTAACTATGGCTACACCTTC. The encoded protein is CASSPPATGANYGYTF.

The chain is built from TRBV4-2 and TRBJ2-5; 11 bases map to TRBD2. V lost 3 bases and J lost 2; bases outside the gene matches: 5. Per germline, CDR1 LGHNA and CDR2 YNFKEQ. CDR3 length: 16 residues. CDR3: CASSHPGTSGQETQYF. For the CDR3, the DNA is TGTGCCAGCAGCCACCCCGGGACTAGCGGACAAGAGACCCAGTACTTC.

The J gene is TRBJ2-1, the V gene TRBV9; the D gene is possibly TRBD2 (6 bases). Looked up from germline, CDR1 is SGDLS and CDR2 is YYNGEE. The CDR3 extends over 14 amino acids. The V and J ends lost 3 bases and 5 bases respectively, with 12 bases between them. The CDR3 protein is CASSAERRDNEQFF. The CDR3 DNA reads TGTGCCAGCAGCGCTGAACGGAGGGACAATGAGCAGTTCTTC.

The V and J genes are TRBV9 and TRBJ1-4; TRBD1 might be the D (6 bases). The CDR3 totals 15 residues. Germline V gene data show CDR1 as SGDLS and CDR2 as YYNGEE. Trimming left V 4 bases short and J 3 bases short, with 13 bases between. CDR3 DNA: TGTGCCAGCAGCCCAAAGGGGGGAGCTAATGAAAAACTGTTTTTT. Translated: CASSPKGGANEKLFF.

This clone showed up just once. V and J are TRBV27 and TRBJ2-7; the D gene is possibly TRBD2 (6 bases). V dropped 0 bases and J dropped 4 bases, with 10 bases sitting between them. CDR1 is MNHEY, CDR2 SMNVEV, per germline (reference sequence). The CDR3 is 14 residues long. This CDR3 is CASSLSDGRYEQYF. CDR3 in DNA: TGTGCCAGCAGTTTATCTGACGGGAGATACGAGCAGTACTTC.

This clone came up a few times. V is TRBV28 and J is TRBJ2-7; TRBD1 might be the D (6 bases). Trimming removed 4 bases from V and 9 bases from J, with 10 bases in between. This CDR3 comprises 11 residues. Per germline, CDR1 MDHEN and CDR2 SYDVKM. CDR3 in DNA: TGTGCCAGCAGTTCCGGACAGTGGCAGTACTTC. It encodes CASSSGQWQYF.

This sequence joins TRBV5-1 and TRBJ1-1; the D gene is possibly TRBD1 (5 bases). V dropped 4 bases and J dropped 1 base, with 14 bases sitting between them. In germline, CDR1 is SGHRS, CDR2 YFSETQ. This CDR3 is 15 amino acids long. The CDR3 nucleotides read TGCGCCAGCAGCGCCGCCGGGACTGCGAACACTGAAGCTTTCTTT. As protein: CASSAAGTANTEAFF.

The table lists this clone with a count of one. The V call is TRBV5-4, the J call TRBJ2-2; D is perhaps TRBD1 or TRBD2 (5 bases each). The V gene's germline CDR1 is SGHNT and CDR2 YYREEE (reference sequence). The CDR3 totals 15 residues. Deletions cut 6 bases from V and 1 base from J, with 13 bases between. The CDR3 region has the DNA TGTGCCAGCAAAAGGGACGCCCAGAACACCGGGGAGCTGTTTTTT. It codes for CASKRDAQNTGELFF.

The rearrangement joins TRBV5-1 to TRBJ2-1; D gene unclear. The ends were cut back, 5 bases at V and 0 bases at J, with 9 bases in the middle. The CDR3 covers 14 residues. The germline CDR1 and CDR2 sequences are SGHRS and YFSETQ. Here the CDR3 reads CASRDPSSYNEQFF. The CDR3 DNA reads as TGCGCCAGCAGAGACCCAAGCTCCTACAATGAGCAGTTCTTC.

The V and J genes are TRBV6-5 and TRBJ2-1, with a weak D call TRBD1 (6 bases). Germline V gene sequence: CDR1 MNHEY, CDR2 SVGAGI. The CDR3 loop spans 14 amino acids. V lost 5 bases to trimming and J lost 1 base, with 9 bases between them. The DNA of the CDR3 is TGTGCCAGCAGTCCAGGGGTGTCCTACAATGAGCAGTTCTTC. This gives the protein CASSPGVSYNEQFF.

The rearrangement uses TRBV6-5 and TRBJ2-7; D call uncertain. Germline V gives CDR1 MNHEY, CDR2 SVGAGI. The V end lost 5 bases, the J end lost 6 bases, and 8 bases lay between the germline ends. This CDR3 has 11 residues. The DNA of the CDR3 is TGTGCCAGCAGTCGGGCGACCGAGCAGTACTTC. Translated: CASSRATEQYF.

The rearrangement uses TRBV6-6 and TRBJ1-6; D gene unclear. The V gene lost 6 bases and the J gene lost 0 bases, with 3 bases spanning the gap. Germline CDR1 is MNHNY and CDR2 is SVGAGI (reference sequence). CDR3 length: 13 residues. CDR3: CASRDSYNSPLHF. For the CDR3, the DNA is TGTGCCAGCAGGGACTCCTATAATTCACCCCTCCACTTT.

The J gene is TRBJ2-5, the V gene TRBV29-1; 8 bases fit TRBD1. The V gene end was trimmed by 4 bases and the J gene end by 1 base; junction bases not matched to a gene: 8. This CDR3 region has 15 residues. Germline loops: CDR1 SQVTM, CDR2 ANQGSEA. The CDR3, as DNA: TGCAGCGTTGCCCACCGGACAGGGCGCCAAGAGACCCAGTACTTC. Translated, it gives CSVAHRTGRQETQYF.

J is TRBJ2-3 and V is TRBV28; no firm D call. Germline V gene lookup returns CDR1 MDHEN and CDR2 SYDVKM. The CDR3 contains 13 residues. The ends were cut back, 2 bases at V and 11 bases at J, with 14 bases in the middle. CDR3 nucleotides: TGTGCCAGCAGTTTAGATTACCGGATTGGGCAGTATTTT. Residues: CASSLDYRIGQYF.

The chain recombines TRBV4-2 with TRBJ2-7; TRBD2 matches 11 bases. Germline-derived CDR1 and CDR2 are LGHNA and YNFKEQ. This CDR3 region has 16 residues. The J segment lost 7 bases and the V segment lost 0 bases, leaving 8 bases of the junction unmatched. The CDR3: CASSQDRASGRWEQYF. The CDR3 bases are TGTGCCAGCAGCCAAGATCGGGCTAGCGGGAGGTGGGAGCAGTACTTC.

This clone has a handful of counts. The chain has TRBV7-2 and TRBJ2-5; perhaps TRBD2 as D (5 bases). The CDR3 consists of 13 residues. The germline gives CDR1 SGHTA, CDR2 FQGNSA. The V end was cut by 5 bases, the J end by 2 bases, with 9 bases between. CDR3 residues: CASSPGGQETQYF. CDR3 nucleotides: TGTGCCAGCAGCCCGGGCGGGCAAGAGACCCAGTACTTC.

The chain uses TRBV5-1 and TRBJ2-6; 8 bases align to TRBD2. Unmatched junction bases numbered 11, after V lost 7 bases and J lost 2 bases. Germline loops: CDR1 SGHRS, CDR2 YFSETQ. The length of the CDR3 is 17 residues. Here the CDR3 DNA reads TGCGCCAGCCGGCCGGCTTACGGGGGGGCTGGGGCCAACGTCCTGACTTTC. As protein: CASRPAYGGAGANVLTF.

This clone was picked up a small number of times. The chain combines TRBV11-3 with TRBJ2-7; 11 nucleotides align to TRBD2. The ends lost 5 bases at V and 4 bases at J; junction bases unmatched: 7. The CDR3 extends over 15 amino acids. CDR1 is SGHNT and CDR2 is YENEEA in the germline V gene. This CDR3 reads CASSKGASGRYEQYF. The CDR3 DNA sequence: TGTGCCAGCAGCAAGGGGGCTAGCGGGAGGTACGAGCAGTACTTC.

V gene TRBV5-1 combines with J gene TRBJ2-5, with a weak D call TRBD2 (5 bases). This CDR3 has 11 residues. Trimming left V 5 bases short and J 7 bases short, with 9 bases between. Germline V gene lookup returns CDR1 SGHRS and CDR2 YFSETQ. Here the CDR3 reads CASRSEGTQYF. DNA of the CDR3: TGCGCCAGCAGGTCCGAGGGGACCCAGTACTTC. Full variable domain (remainder filled in from reference TRBV5-1 and TRBJ2-5): KAGVTQTPRYLIKTRGQQVTLSCSPISGHRSVSWYQQTPGQGLQFLFEYFSETQRNKGNFPGRFSGRQFSNSRSEMNVSTLELGDSALYLCASRSEGTQYFGPGTRLLVL.

The genes are TRBV15 and TRBJ2-5; D gene uncertain. This CDR3 has 12 amino acids. V was cut by 0 bases and J by 5 bases, with 4 bases left in between. Germline V CDR1 and CDR2: LNHNV, YYDKDF (reference sequence). The DNA of the CDR3 is TGTGCCACCAGCAGAGATCTGGAGACCCAGTACTTC. Translating gives CATSRDLETQYF.

The chain has TRBV5-1 and TRBJ2-2; D unclear. Per germline, CDR1 SGHRS and CDR2 YFSETQ. V dropped 7 bases and J dropped 13 bases, with 17 bases sitting between them. The CDR3 runs to 12 residues. In nucleotides, the CDR3 is TGCGCCAGCGGCGACACCCCCGGCTGGCTGTTTTTT. Its translation is CASGDTPGWLFF. Looking up the rest from reference TRBV5-1 and TRBJ2-2 gives the full variable domain: KAGVTQTPRYLIKTRGQQVTLSCSPISGHRSVSWYQQTPGQGLQFLFEYFSETQRNKGNFPGRFSGRQFSNSRSEMNVSTLELGDSALYLCASGDTPGWLFFGEGSRLTVL.

The rearrangement joins TRBV13 to TRBJ2-2; D is unclear. CDR3 size: 14 residues. CDR1 PRHDT and CDR2 FYEKMQ come from the germline V gene (reference sequence). V was pared by 4 bases and J by 4 bases, with 10 bases between. The CDR3 here is CASSSRRPTGELFF. CDR3 DNA sequence: TGTGCCAGCAGCTCTCGACGACCCACCGGGGAGCTGTTTTTT.

This clone is a singleton in its sample. The chain employs TRBV19 and TRBJ2-1; D gene uncertain. The CDR3 spans 13 residues. V was pared by 6 bases and J by 8 bases, with 14 bases between. Germline V CDR1 and CDR2: LNHDA, SQIVND (reference sequence). The CDR3 loop reads CASSRRSSDEQFF. DNA of the CDR3: TGTGCCAGTAGCCGGCGCAGCAGTGATGAGCAGTTCTTC.

The CDR3, as DNA: TGTGCCCCCAGCGGGTCCCCGAACACCGGGGAGCTGTTTTTT. Protein sequence: CAPSGSPNTGELFF. This rearrangement joins TRBV2 to TRBJ2-2; possibly TRBD2 for D (6 bases). The V end was cut by 11 bases, the J end by 0 bases, with 13 bases between. The CDR3 is made up of 14 amino acids. Germline V gene sequence: CDR1 SNHLY, CDR2 FYNNEI.